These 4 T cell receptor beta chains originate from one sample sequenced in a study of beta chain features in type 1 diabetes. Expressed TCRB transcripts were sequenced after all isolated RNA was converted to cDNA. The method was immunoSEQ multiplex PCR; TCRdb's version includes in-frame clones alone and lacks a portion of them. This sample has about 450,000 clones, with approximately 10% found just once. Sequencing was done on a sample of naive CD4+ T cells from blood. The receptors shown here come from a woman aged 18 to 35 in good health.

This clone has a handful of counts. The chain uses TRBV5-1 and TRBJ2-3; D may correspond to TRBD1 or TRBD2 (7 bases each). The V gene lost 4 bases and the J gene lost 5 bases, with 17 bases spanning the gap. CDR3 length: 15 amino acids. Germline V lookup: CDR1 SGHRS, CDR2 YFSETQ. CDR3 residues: CASSSGTAGGDTQYF. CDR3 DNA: TGCGCCAGCAGCAGCGGGACAGCGGGCGGAGATACGCAGTATTTT.

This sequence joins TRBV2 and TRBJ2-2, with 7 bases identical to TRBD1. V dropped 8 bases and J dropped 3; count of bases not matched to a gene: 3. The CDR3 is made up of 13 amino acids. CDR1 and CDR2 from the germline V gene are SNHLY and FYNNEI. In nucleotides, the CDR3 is TGTGCCAGCCGGGACAGATACACCGGGGAGCTGTTTTTT. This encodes CASRDRYTGELFF.

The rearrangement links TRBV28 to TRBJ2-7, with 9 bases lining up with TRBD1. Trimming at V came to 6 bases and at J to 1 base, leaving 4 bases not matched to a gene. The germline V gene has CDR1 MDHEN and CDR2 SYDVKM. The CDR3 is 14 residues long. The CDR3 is CASRSGTGSYEQYV. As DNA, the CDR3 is TGTGCCAGCAGGTCCGGGACAGGGTCCTACGAGCAGTACGTC.

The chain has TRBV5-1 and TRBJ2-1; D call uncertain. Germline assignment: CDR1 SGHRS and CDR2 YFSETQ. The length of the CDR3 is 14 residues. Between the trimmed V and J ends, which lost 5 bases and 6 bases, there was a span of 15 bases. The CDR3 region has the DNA TGCGCCAGCAGTTTAGGGTCACGTAGCAATGAGCAGTTCTTC. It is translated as CASSLGSRSNEQFF.